The text below deals with one TCR beta chain. Its recognized antigen is unknown. No much larger clone exists at a distance of one base, and base qualities are not known. At one collaborating source in Seattle, patients were enrolled during active infection and were followed longitudinally through the course of disease. The collaborating institutions used their own protocols to collect whole blood in K2EDTA tubes. For TCRbeta analysis, collaborators shipped samples as frozen whole blood, isolated PBMCs, or DNA extracted from either of those sample types. There are 14 amino acids in the CDR3, from cysteine to phenylalanine inclusive. Left in the record is the CDR3 DNA by itself, 42 bases read in frame from the first base. CDR1 ENHRY and CDR2 SYGVKD were looked up in the germline V gene. V is shortened by 4 bases, J by 0 bases, and the region joining them spans 7 bases. The data are from a study of blood T cell repertoires in COVID-19 (dated by TCRdb to 2018 to 2020). Study-level background: Samples covering the acute and convalescent phases of COVID-19 were provided by collaborators in the United States, Italy and Spain. The material from the prospective study consisted of cDNA or gDNA derived from T cells, B-cell-depleted T cells, or PBMCs. Subjects who had been exposed to COVID-19, were actively infected with it, or had recovered from it provided the deeply sampled blood TCRbeta repertoires that made up the dataset. The repertoires were released in a freely available public database intended as a resource for research on the immune response to SARS-CoV-2. The samples were drawn from two sources: the first 160 participants of the ongoing ImmuneRACE study, and 950 to 1,500 subjects contributed by 6 global collaborators. Sample metadata almost always included a de-identified subject ID, COVID-19 status, age in years and sex. HLA class I and class II types, where available, came from metadata supplied by the sample provider rather than from assay-based typing.

Beyond this particular receptor, the publication reports: Clinical and demographic metadata were provided uncurated, with the amount varying by source and participant.

The immunoSEQ Assay, a bias-controlled multiplex PCR, was used to amplify TCRbeta CDR3 regions from genomic DNA. The study's processing was this. Within the assay, amplification of reference gene primers was used to estimate how many nucleated cells each sample contained. To quantify the absolute abundance of each unique TCRbeta CDR3 rearrangement, sequence reads were collapsed and filtered. For each sample, productive Simpson clonality was calculated as the square root of Simpson's diversity index across productive rearrangements. Sourced from immuneACCESS, this table was stored by TCRdb with only in-frame sequences that have V and J called. A share of the clones is absent; for the studies checked, an unresolved V gene accounts for under half, and the remainder has no known explanation. V and J calls and clone size are copied from that table; D and trimming were computed from the DNA. The sample table shows fewer than 650,000 clones, and 85% to 90% are seen once. The ten largest clones capture roughly 8% of the sample.

The clonotype comes from a woman between 45 and 65 years old with COVID-19, enrolled during active disease. The sequenced sample was peripheral blood. The sequence links TRBV10-3 to TRBJ1-3; confidence is insufficient to name the D gene. The DNA reads TGTGCCATCAGTGGGGCCAACTCTGGAAACACCATATATTTT. Protein translation: CAISGANSGNTIYF.